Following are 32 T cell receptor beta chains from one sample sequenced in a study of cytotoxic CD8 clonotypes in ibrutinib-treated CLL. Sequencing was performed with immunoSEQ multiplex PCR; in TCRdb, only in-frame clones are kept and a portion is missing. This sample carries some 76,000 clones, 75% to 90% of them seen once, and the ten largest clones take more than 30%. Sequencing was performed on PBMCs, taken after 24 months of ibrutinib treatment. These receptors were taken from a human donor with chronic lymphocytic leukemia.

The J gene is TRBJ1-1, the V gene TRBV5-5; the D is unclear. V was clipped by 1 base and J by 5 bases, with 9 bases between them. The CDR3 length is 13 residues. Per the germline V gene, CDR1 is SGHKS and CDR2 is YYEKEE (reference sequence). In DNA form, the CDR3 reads TGTGCCAGCAGCTTGTCTTCTCTGACTGAAGCTTTCTTT. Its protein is CASSLSSLTEAFF.

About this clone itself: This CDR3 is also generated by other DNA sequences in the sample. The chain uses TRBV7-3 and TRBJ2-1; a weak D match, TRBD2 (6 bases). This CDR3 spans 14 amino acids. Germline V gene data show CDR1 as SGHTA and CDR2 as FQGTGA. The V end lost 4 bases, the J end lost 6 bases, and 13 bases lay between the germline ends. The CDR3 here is CASSSPGEGNEQFF. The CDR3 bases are TGTGCCAGCAGCTCACCGGGAGAAGGCAATGAGCAGTTCTTC.

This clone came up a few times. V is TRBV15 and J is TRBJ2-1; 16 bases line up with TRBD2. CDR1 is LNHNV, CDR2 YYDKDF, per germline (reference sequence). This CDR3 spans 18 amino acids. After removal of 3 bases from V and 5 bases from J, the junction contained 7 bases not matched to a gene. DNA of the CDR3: TGTGCCACCAGCAGGGGACTAGCGGGAGGGCCAATCCACAATGAGCAGTTCTTC. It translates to CATSRGLAGGPIHNEQFF.

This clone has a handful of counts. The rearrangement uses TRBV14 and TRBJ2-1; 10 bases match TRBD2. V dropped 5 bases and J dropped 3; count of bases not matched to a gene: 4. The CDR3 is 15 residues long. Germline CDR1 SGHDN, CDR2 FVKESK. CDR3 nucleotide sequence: TGTGCCAGCAGCACGGGACTAGCGCACTACAATGAGCAGTTCTTC. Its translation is CASSTGLAHYNEQFF.

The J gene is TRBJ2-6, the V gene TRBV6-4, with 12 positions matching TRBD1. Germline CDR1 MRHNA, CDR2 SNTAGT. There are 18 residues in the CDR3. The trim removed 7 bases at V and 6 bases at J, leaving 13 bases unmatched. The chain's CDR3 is CASTLQGQGALEANVLTF. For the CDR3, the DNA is TGTGCCAGCACCCTTCAGGGACAGGGGGCTCTGGAGGCCAACGTCCTGACTTTC.

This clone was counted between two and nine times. For the CDR3, the DNA is TGTGCCAGCATTTCTGGGCAGGGCGTAGAGACCCAGTACTTC. It is translated as CASISGQGVETQYF. The chain couples TRBV2 to TRBJ2-5; perhaps TRBD1 as D (5 bases). From germline, CDR1 is SNHLY and CDR2 FYNNEI. The CDR3 runs to 14 residues. Between the trimmed V and J ends, which lost 7 bases and 4 bases, there was a span of 16 bases.

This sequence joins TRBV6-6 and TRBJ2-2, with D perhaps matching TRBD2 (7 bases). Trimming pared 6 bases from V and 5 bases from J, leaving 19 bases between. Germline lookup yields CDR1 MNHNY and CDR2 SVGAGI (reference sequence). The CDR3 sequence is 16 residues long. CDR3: CASRNPGGGGTGELFF. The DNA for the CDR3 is TGTGCCAGCAGAAACCCTGGGGGAGGGGGTACCGGGGAGCTGTTTTTT.

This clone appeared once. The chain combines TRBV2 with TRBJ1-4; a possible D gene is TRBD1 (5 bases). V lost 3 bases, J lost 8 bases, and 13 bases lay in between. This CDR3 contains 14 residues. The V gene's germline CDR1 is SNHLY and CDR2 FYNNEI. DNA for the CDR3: TGTGCCAGCAGTGAGTGGGGGGTTCGGGAAAAACTGTTTTTT. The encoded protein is CASSEWGVREKLFF.

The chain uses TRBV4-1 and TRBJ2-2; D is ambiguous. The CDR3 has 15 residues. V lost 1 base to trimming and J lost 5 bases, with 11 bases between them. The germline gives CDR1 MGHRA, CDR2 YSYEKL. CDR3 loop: CASSQGWVSTGELFF. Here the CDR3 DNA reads TGCGCCAGCAGCCAAGGGTGGGTCTCGACCGGGGAGCTGTTTTTT.

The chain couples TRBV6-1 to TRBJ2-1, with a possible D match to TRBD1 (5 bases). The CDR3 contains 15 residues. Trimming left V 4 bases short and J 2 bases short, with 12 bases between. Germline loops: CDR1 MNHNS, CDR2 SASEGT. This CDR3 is CASSVGTGPYNEQFF. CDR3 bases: TGTGCCAGCAGTGTGGGTACAGGACCCTACAATGAGCAGTTCTTC.

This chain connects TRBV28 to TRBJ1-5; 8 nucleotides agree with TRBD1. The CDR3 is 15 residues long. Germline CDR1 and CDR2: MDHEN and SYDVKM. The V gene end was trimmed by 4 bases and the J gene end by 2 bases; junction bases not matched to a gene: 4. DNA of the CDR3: TGTGCCAGCAGTTCCCCGGACAGGGGCAATCAGCCCCAGCATTTT. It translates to CASSSPDRGNQPQHF.

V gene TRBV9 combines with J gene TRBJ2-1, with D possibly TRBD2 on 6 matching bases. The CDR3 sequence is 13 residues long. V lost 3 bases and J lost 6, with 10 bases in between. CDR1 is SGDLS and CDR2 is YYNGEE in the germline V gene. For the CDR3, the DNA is TGTGCCAGCAGCGCCCCCGGGAGCAATGAGCAGTTCTTC. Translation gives CASSAPGSNEQFF.

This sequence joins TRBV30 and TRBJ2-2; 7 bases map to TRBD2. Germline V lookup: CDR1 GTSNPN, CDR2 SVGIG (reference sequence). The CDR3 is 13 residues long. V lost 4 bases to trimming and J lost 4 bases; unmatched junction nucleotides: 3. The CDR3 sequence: CAWTSGLTGELFF. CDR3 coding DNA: TGTGCCTGGACTAGCGGTCTCACCGGGGAGCTGTTTTTT.

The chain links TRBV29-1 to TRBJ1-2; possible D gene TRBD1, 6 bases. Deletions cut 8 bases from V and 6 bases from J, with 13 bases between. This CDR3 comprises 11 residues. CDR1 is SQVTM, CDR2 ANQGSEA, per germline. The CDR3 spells CSMRGADGYTF. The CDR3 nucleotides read TGCAGCATGAGGGGGGCGGATGGCTACACCTTC.

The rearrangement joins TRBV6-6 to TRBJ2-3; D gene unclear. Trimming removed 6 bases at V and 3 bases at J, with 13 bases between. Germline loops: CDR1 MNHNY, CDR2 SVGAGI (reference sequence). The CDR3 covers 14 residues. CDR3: CASRNDGQTDTQYF. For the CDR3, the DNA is TGTGCCAGCAGGAATGATGGCCAAACAGATACGCAGTATTTT.

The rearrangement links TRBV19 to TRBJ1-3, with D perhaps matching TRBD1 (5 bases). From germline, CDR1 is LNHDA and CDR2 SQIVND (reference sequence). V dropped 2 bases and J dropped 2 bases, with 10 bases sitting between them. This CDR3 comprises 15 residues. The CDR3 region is CASSIRRDTGNTIYF. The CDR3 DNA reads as TGTGCCAGTAGTATACGCAGGGATACTGGAAACACCATATATTTT.

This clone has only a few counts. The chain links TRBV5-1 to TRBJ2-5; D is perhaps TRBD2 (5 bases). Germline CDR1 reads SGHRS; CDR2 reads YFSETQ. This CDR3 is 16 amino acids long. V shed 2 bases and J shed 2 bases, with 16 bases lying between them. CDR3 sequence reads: CASSLLENLRQETQYF. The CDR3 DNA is TGCGCCAGCAGCTTACTAGAGAACCTCAGACAAGAGACCCAGTACTTC. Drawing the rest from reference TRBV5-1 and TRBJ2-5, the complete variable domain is KAGVTQTPRYLIKTRGQQVTLSCSPISGHRSVSWYQQTPGQGLQFLFEYFSETQRNKGNFPGRFSGRQFSNSRSEMNVSTLELGDSALYLCASSLLENLRQETQYFGPGTRLLVL.

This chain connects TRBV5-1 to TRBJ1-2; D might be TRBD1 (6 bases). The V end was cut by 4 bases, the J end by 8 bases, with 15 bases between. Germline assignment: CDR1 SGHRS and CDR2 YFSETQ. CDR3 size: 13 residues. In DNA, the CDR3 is TGCGCCAGCAGCCCTACAGGGTCGAACGGCTACACCTTC. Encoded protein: CASSPTGSNGYTF.

The CDR3 is CASSLAGLAASYEQYF. The CDR3 bases are TGCGCCAGCAGCTTGGCGGGACTAGCGGCCTCCTACGAGCAGTACTTC. The chain joins TRBV5-1 to TRBJ2-7; 11 nucleotides align to TRBD2. The CDR3 runs to 16 residues. J was trimmed by 0 bases and V by 0 bases; bases with no gene match: 2. From germline, CDR1 is SGHRS and CDR2 YFSETQ.

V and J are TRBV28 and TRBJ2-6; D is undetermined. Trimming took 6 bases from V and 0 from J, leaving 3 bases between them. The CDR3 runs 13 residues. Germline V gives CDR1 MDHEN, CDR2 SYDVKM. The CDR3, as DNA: TGTGCCAGCAGAAGCTCTGGGGCCAACGTCCTGACTTTC. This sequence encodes CASRSSGANVLTF.

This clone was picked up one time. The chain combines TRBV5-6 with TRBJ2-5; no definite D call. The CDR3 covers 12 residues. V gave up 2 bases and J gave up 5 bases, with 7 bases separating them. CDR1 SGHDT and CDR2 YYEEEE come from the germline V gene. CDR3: CASSLAAETQYF. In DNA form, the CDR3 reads TGTGCCAGCAGCTTAGCAGCGGAGACCCAGTACTTC. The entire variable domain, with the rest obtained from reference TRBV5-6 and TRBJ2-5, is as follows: DAGVTQSPTHLIKTRGQQVTLRCSPKSGHDTVSWYQQALGQGPQFIFQYYEEEERQRGNFPDRFSGHQFPNYSSELNVNALLLGDSALYLCASSLAAETQYFGPGTRLLVL.

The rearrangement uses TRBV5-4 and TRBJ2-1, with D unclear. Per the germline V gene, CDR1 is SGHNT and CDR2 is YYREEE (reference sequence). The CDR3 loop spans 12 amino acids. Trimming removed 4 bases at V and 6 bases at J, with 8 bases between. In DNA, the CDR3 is TGTGCCAGCAGCCGTGCAGGCAATGAGCAGTTCTTC. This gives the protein CASSRAGNEQFF.

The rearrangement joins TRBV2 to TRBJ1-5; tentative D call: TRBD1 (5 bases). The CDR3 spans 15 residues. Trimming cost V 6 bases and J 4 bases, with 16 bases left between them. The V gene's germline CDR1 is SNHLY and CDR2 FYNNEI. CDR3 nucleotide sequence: TGTGCCAGCAGCGGAATGGGGGGTTCAAATCAGCCCCAGCATTTT. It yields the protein CASSGMGGSNQPQHF.

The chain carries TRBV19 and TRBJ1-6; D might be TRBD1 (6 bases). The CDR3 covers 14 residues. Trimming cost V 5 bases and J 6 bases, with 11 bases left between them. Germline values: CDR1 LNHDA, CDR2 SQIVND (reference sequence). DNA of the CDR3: TGTGCCAGTAGTGACGGACAGACTAATTCACCCCTCCACTTT. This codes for CASSDGQTNSPLHF.

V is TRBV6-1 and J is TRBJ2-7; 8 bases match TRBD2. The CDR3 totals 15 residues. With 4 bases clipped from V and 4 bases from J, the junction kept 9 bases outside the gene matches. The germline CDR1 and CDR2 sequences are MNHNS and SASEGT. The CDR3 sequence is CASSAPGLGAYEQYF. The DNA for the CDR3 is TGTGCCAGCAGTGCCCCGGGACTAGGGGCGTACGAGCAGTACTTC.

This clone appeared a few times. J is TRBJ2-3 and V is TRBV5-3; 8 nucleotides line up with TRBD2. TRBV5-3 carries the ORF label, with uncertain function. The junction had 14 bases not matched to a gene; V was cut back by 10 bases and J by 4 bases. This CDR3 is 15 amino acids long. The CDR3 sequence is CAPSLSGSMPDTQYF. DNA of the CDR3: TGTGCCCCAAGTTTGAGCGGGAGTATGCCAGATACGCAGTATTTT.

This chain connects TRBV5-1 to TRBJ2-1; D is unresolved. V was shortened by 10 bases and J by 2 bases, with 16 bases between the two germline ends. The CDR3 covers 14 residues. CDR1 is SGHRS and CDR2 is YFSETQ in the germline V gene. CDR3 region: CASAQLKPYNEQFF. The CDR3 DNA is TGCGCCTCGGCGCAGCTGAAACCCTACAATGAGCAGTTCTTC.

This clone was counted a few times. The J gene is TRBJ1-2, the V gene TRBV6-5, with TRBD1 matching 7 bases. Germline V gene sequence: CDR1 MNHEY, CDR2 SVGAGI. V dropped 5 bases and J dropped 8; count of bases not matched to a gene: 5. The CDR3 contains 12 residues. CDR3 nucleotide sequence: TGTGCCAGCAGTAGGGGGCGGGAAGGCTACACCTTC. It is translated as CASSRGREGYTF.

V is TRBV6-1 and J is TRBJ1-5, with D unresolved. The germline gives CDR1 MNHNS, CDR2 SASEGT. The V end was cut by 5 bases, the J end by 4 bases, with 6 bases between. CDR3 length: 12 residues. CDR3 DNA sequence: TGTGCCAGCAGTCCGGGAAATCAGCCCCAGCATTTT. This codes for CASSPGNQPQHF.

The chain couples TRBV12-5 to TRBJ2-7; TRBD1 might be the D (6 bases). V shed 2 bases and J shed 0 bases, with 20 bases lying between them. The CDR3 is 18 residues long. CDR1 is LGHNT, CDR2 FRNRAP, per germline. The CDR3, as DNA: TGTGCTAGTGGTTTGCCCCGGACAGCCGATACGCTCTCCTACGAGCAGTACTTC. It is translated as CASGLPRTADTLSYEQYF. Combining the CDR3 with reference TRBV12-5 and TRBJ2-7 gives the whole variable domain DARVTQTPRHKVTEMGQEVTMRCQPILGHNTVFWYRQTMMQGLELLAYFRNRAPLDDSGMPKDRFSAEMPDATLATLKIQPSEPRDSAVYFCASGLPRTADTLSYEQYFGPGTRLTVT.

The CDR3 sequence is CASSLFQVDRGAGNTIYF. The CDR3 DNA follows: TGTGCCAGCAGCTTATTCCAGGTGGACAGGGGCGCAGGAAACACCATATATTTT. The V and J genes are TRBV7-2 and TRBJ1-3; 9 positions agree with TRBD1. The ends lost 2 bases at V and 4 bases at J; junction bases unmatched: 12. Germline assignment: CDR1 SGHTA and CDR2 FQGNSA. The CDR3 runs to 18 residues. Full variable domain (rest looked up from reference TRBV7-2 and TRBJ1-3): GAGVSQSPSNKVTEKGKDVELRCDPISGHTALYWYRQSLGQGLEFLIYFQGNSAPDKSGLPSDRFSAERTGGSVSTLTIQRTQQEDSAVYLCASSLFQVDRGAGNTIYFGEGSWLTVV.

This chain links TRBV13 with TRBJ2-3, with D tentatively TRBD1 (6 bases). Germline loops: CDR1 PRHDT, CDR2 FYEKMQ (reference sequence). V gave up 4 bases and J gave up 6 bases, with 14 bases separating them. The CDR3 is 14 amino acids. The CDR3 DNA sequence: TGTGCCAGCAGCTCGACACAGGGTACGGATACGCAGTATTTT. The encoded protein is CASSSTQGTDTQYF.